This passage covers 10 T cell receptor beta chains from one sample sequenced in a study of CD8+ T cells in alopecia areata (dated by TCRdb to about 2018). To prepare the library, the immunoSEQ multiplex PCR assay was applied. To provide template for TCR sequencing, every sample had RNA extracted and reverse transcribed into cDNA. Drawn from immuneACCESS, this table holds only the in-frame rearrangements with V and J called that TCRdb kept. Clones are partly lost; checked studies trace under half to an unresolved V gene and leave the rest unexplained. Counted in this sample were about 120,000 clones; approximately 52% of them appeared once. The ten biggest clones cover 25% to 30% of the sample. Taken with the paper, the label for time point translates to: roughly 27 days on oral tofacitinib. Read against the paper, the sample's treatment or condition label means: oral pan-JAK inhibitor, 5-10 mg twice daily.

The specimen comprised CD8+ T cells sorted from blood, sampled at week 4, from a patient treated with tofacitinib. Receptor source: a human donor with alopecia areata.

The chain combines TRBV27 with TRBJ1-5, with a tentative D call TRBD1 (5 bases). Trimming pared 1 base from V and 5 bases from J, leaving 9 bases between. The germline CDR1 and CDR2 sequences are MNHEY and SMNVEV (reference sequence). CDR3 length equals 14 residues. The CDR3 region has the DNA TGTGCCAGCAGTTTATTGGGGGGGGATCAGCCCCAGCATTTT. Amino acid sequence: CASSLLGGDQPQHF.

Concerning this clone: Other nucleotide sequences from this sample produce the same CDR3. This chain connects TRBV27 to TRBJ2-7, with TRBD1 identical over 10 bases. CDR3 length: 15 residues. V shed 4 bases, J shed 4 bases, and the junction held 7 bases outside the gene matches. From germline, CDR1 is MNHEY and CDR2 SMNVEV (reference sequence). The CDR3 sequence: CASSYRTGGPYEQYF. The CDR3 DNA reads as TGTGCCAGCAGTTATCGGACAGGGGGGCCTTACGAGCAGTACTTC.

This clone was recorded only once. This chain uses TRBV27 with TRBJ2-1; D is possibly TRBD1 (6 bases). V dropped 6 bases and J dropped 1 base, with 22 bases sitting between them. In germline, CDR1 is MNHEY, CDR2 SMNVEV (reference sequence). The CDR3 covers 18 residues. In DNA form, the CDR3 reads TGTGCCAGCAGCCTACTTCCAGGGGTTCAAAGTTCCTACAATGAGCAGTTCTTC. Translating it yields CASSLLPGVQSSYNEQFF.

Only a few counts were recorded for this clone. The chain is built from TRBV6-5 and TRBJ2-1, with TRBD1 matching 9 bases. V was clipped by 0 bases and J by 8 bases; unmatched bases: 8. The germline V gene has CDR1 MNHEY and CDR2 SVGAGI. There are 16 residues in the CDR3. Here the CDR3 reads CASSYSATGGLDEQFF. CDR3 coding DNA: TGTGCCAGCAGTTACTCAGCGACAGGGGGATTAGATGAGCAGTTCTTC.

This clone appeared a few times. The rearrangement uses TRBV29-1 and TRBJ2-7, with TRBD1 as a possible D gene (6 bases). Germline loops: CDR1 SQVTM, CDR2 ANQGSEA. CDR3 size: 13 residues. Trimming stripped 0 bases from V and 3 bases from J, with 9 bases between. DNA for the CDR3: TGCAGCGTTGAAGATTCAGGGGACTACGAGCAGTACTTC. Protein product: CSVEDSGDYEQYF.

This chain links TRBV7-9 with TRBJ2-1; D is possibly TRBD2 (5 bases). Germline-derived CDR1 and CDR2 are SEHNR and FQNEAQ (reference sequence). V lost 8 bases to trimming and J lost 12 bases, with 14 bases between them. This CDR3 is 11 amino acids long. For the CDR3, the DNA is TGTGCCAGCCAACCCCATGAGGGGCAGTTCTTC. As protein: CASQPHEGQFF. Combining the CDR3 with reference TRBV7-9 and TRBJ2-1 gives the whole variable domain DTGVSQNPRHKITKRGQNVTFRCDPISEHNRLYWYRQTLGQGPEFLTYFQNEAQLEKSRLLSDRFSAERPKGSFSTLEIQRTEQGDSAMYLCASQPHEGQFFGPGTRLTVL.

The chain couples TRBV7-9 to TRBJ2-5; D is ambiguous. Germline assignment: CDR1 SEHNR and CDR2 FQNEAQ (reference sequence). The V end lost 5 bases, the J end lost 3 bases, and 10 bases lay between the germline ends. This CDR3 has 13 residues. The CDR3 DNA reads TGTGCCAGCAGCCCCCCCGCCAAAGAGACCCAGTACTTC. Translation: CASSPPAKETQYF.

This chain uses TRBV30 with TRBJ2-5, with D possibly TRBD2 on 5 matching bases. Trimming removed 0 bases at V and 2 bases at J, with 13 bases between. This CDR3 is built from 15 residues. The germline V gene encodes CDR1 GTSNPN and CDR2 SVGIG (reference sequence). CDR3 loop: CAWSVGPGMQETQYF. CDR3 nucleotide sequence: TGTGCCTGGAGTGTAGGGCCGGGGATGCAAGAGACCCAGTACTTC. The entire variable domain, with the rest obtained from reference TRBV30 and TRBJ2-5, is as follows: SQTIHQWPATLVQPVGSPLSLECTVEGTSNPNLYWYRQAAGRGLQLLFYSVGIGQISSEVPQNLSASRPQDRQFILSSKKLLLSDSGFYLCAWSVGPGMQETQYFGPGTRLLVL.

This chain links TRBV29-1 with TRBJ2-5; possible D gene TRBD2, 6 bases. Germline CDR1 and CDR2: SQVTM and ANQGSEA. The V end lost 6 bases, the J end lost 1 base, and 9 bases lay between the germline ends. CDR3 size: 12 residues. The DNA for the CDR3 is TGCAGCGTCAGGGACTCCCAAGAGACCCAGTACTTC. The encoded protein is CSVRDSQETQYF.

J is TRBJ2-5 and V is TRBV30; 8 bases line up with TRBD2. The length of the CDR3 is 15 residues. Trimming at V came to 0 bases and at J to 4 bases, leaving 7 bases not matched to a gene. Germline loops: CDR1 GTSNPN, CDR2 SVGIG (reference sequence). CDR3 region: CAWSVYGGASETQYF. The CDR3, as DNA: TGTGCCTGGAGTGTCTACGGGGGGGCCTCAGAGACCCAGTACTTC.